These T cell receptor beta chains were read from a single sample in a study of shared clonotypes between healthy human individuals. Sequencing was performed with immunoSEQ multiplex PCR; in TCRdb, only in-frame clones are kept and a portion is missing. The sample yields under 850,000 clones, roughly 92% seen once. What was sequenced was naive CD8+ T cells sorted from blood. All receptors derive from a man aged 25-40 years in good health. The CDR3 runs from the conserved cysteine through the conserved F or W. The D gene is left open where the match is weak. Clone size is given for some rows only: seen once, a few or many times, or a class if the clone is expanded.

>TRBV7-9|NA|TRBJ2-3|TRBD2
CASSLALGGSGSTDTQYF
TGTGCCAGCAGCTTAGCCCTGGGAGGTAGCGGGAGTACAGATACGCAGTATTTT
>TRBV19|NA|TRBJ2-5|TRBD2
CASSISPSGYPQETQYF
TGTGCCAGTAGTATCTCCCCTAGCGGTTACCCTCAAGAGACCCAGTACTTC
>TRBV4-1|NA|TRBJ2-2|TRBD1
CASSQERVGDRVAGELFF
TGCGCCAGCAGCCAAGAAAGAGTGGGGGACAGGGTGGCCGGGGAGCTGTTTTTT
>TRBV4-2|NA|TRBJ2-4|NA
CASSQTQGGGNIQYF
TGTGCCAGCAGCCAAACACAGGGTGGCGGAAACATTCAGTACTTC
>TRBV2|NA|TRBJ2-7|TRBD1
CASSRGTGYNEQYF
TGTGCCAGCAGTCGCGGGACAGGTTACAACGAGCAGTACTTC
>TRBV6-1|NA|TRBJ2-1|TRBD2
CASSDGTSGRDPWNEQFF
TGTGCCAGCAGTGATGGGACTAGCGGGAGGGACCCCTGGAATGAGCAGTTCTTC
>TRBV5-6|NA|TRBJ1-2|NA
CASSLDGGDYGYTF
TGTGCCAGCAGCTTGGATGGAGGAGACTATGGCTACACCTTC
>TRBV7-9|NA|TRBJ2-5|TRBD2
CASSTGLAGGNQETQYF
TGTGCCAGCTCCACGGGACTAGCGGGAGGGAATCAAGAGACCCAGTACTTC
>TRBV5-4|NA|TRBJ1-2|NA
CASSLRGELWGYTF
TGTGCCAGCAGCTTAAGGGGGGAATTGTGGGGCTACACCTTC
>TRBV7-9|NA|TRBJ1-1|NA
CASSLKGTEAFF
TGTGCCAGCAGCTTAAAGGGCACTGAAGCTTTCTTT
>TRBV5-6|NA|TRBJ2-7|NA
CASSQGLHDGPYEQYF
TGTGCCAGCAGCCAGGGACTTCATGACGGACCCTACGAGCAGTACTTC
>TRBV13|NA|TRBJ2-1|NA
CASSSPEGSSYNEQFF
TGTGCCAGCAGCTCCCCCGAGGGAAGCTCCTACAATGAGCAGTTCTTC
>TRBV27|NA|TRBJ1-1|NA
CASSPHWTLGTEAFF
TGTGCCAGCAGTCCCCATTGGACCCTGGGGACTGAAGCTTTCTTT
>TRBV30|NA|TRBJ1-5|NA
CAWSLGVLVKDQPQHF
TGTGCCTGGAGTCTGGGGGTGTTGGTCAAAGACCAGCCCCAGCATTTT
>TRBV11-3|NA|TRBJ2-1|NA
CASSPPNDHNEQFF
TGTGCCAGCAGCCCACCAAATGACCACAATGAGCAGTTCTTC
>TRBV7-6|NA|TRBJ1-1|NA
CASTPEGLGNTEAFF
TGTGCCAGCACCCCCGAGGGTCTGGGAAACACTGAAGCTTTCTTT
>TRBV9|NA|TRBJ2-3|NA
CASSVARLGRTDTQYF
TGTGCCAGCAGCGTAGCTCGACTAGGGCGCACAGATACGCAGTATTTT
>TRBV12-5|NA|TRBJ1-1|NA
CASGLPNTEAFF
TGTGCTAGTGGTTTGCCGAACACTGAAGCTTTCTTT
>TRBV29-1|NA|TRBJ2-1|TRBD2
CSVVAGLTYEQFF
TGCAGCGTTGTAGCGGGACTCACCTATGAGCAGTTCTTC
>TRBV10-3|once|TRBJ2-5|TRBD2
CAISESGPGTSGEETQYF
TGTGCCATCAGTGAGTCGGGCCCCGGGACTAGCGGGGAAGAGACCCAGTACTTC
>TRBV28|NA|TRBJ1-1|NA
CASSLKRPMNTEAFF
TGTGCCAGCAGTTTAAAGCGGCCGATGAACACTGAAGCTTTCTTT
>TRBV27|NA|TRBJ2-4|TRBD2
CASSFNGLAGAKNIQYF
TGTGCCAGCAGTTTCAACGGACTAGCGGGAGCCAAAAACATTCAGTACTTC
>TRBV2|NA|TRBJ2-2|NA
CASSEAGPMSNTGELFF
TGTGCCAGCAGTGAAGCGGGCCCAATGTCGAACACCGGGGAGCTGTTTTTT
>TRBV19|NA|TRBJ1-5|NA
CASSIEGNQPQHF
TGTGCCAGTAGTATTGAAGGCAATCAGCCCCAGCATTTT
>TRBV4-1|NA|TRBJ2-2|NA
CASSQGNTGELFF
TGCGCCAGCAGCCAAGGGAACACCGGGGAGCTGTTTTTT
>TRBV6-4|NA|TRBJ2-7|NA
CASSGAFGQYF
TGTGCCAGCAGTGGCGCGTTCGGGCAGTACTTC
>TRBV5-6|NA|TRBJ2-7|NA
CASSLGREQYF
TGTGCCAGCAGCTTGGGGCGGGAGCAGTACTTC
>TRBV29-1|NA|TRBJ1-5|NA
CSVVVDGSNQPQHF
TGCAGCGTTGTAGTGGACGGCTCAAATCAGCCCCAGCATTTT
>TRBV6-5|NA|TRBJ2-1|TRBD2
CASKLLAGVNEQFF
TGTGCCAGCAAACTACTAGCGGGAGTGAATGAGCAGTTCTTC
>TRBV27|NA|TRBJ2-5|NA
CASSLSWGVQETQYF
TGTGCCAGCAGTTTATCGTGGGGAGTCCAAGAGACCCAGTACTTC
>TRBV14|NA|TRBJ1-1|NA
CASSQDVGDLLEAFF
TGTGCCAGCAGCCAAGATGTCGGTGATTTACTTGAAGCTTTCTTT
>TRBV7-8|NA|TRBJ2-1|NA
CASSQERVRWSQFF
TGTGCCAGCAGCCAAGAGCGGGTTAGGTGGTCTCAGTTCTTC
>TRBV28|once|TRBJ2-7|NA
CASSTLAESSYEQYF
TGTGCCAGCTCGACCTTAGCGGAGAGCTCCTACGAGCAGTACTTC
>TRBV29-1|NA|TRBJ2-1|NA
CSAKGPWNEQFF
TGCAGCGCCAAGGGGCCGTGGAATGAGCAGTTCTTC
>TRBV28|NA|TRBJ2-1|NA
CASRVRTTSQGEQFF
TGTGCCAGCAGGGTCCGAACGACTTCCCAGGGTGAGCAGTTCTTC
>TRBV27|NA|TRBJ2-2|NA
CASSLRDLLDGELFF
TGTGCCAGCAGTTTACGGGACCTTTTGGACGGGGAGCTGTTTTTT
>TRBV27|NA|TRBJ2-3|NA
CASSRPGADTQYF
TGTGCCAGCAGCCGCCCAGGGGCAGATACGCAGTATTTT
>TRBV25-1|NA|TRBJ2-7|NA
CASSSYEQYF
TGTGCCAGCAGTTCCTACGAGCAGTACTTC
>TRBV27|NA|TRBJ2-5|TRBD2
CASSLSHSSGGFSAETQYF
TGTGCCAGCAGTTTATCCCATTCTTCGGGAGGTTTTAGCGCAGAGACCCAGTACTTC
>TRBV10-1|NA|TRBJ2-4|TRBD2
CASSPGLAGGWANIQYF
TGCGCCAGCAGTCCCGGACTAGCGGGAGGGTGGGCGAACATTCAGTACTTC
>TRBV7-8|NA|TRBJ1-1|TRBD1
CASSDDRDKMNTEAFF
TGTGCCAGCAGCGACGACAGGGATAAGATGAACACTGAAGCTTTCTTT